This T cell receptor beta chain derives from a study of CD4+ T cells in melanoma. Whole-study results and caveats: A reported correlation linked neoantigen-specific CD4+ T cells to CD8+, macrophage and B cell function. Diverse differentiation states were reported for melanoma neoantigen-specific CD4+ T cells.

Details on this clone: As yet, its antigen is unknown.

Clones were read by immunoSEQ multiplex PCR, and TCRdb kept only the in-frame ones, dropping some. There are about 9,800 clones in the sample; about 72% occur only once, and roughly 15% lies in the top ten. Germline loops: CDR1 SGHRS, CDR2 YFSETQ. The CDR3 extends over 17 amino acids. The V end lost 0 bases, the J end lost 5 bases, and 20 bases lay between the germline ends. The source of this sequence is a human donor with melanoma. The sequenced material came from cells from a culture (not recorded whether cultured in vitro). The genes are TRBV5-1 and TRBJ1-1; a weak D match, TRBD1 (5 bases). Here the CDR3 reads CASSLGLVGGRRTEAFF. The CDR3 DNA is TGCGCCAGCAGCTTGGGCCTAGTGGGGGGGAGGCGAACTGAAGCTTTCTTT.